This TCR beta chain was identified in a study of spatial heterogeneity in lung cancer. This clonotype was recorded at least ten times. Via MiXCR, TCRdb re-called the 5' RACE reads, giving one row per CDR3 protein. This sample has about 23,000 distinct CDR3 sequences, with less than 3.5% found just once. Germline CDR1 and CDR2: SNHLY and FYNNEI. J lost 7 bases, V lost 1 base, and 5 bases had no gene match. The CDR3 spans 14 residues. Time point specified: sample taken at primary tumor resection. The chain is built from TRBV2 and TRBJ1-2, with 8 bases fitting TRBD1. This specimen was PBMCs, taken at surgery. The TCR sequence derives from a female donor with early-stage non-small cell lung cancer. CDR3: CASSEGDRWLGYTF. The CDR3, as DNA: TGTGCCAGCAGTGAAGGGGACAGGTGGCTTGGCTACACCTTC.